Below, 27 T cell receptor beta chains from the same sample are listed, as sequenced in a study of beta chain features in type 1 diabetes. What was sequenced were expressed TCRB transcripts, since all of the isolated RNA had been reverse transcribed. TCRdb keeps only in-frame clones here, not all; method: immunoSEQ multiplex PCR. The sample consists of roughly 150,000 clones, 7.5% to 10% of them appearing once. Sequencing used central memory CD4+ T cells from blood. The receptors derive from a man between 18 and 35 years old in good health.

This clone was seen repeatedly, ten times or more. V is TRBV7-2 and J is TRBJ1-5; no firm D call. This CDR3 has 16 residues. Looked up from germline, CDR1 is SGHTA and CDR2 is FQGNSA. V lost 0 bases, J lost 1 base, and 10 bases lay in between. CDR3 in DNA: TGTGCCAGCAGCTTAGCGTACGGGATGAGCAATCAGCCCCAGCATTTT. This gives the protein CASSLAYGMSNQPQHF.

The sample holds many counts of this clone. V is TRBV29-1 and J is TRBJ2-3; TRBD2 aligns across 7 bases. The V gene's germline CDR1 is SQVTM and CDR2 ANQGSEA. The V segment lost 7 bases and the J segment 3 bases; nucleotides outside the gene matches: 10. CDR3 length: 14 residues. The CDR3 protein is CSGRAGTATDTQYF. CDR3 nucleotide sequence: TGCAGCGGAAGAGCGGGAACGGCGACAGATACGCAGTATTTT.

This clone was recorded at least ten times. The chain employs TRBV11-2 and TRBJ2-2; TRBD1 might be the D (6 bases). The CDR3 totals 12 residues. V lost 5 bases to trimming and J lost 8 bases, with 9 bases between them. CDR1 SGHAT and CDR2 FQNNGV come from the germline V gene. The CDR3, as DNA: TGTGCCAGCAGCAACCAGGGGGGGGAGCTGTTTTTT. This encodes CASSNQGGELFF. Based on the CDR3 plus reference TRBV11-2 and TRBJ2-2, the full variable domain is EAGVAQSPRYKIIEKRQSVAFWCNPISGHATLYWYQQILGQGPKLLIQFQNNGVVDDSQLPKDRFSAERLKGVDSTLKIQPAKLEDSAVYLCASSNQGGELFFGEGSRLTVL.

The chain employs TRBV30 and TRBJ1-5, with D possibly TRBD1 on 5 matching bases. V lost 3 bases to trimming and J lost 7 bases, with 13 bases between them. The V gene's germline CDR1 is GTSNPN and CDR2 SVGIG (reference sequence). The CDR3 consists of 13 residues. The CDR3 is CAWRGGLNQPQHF. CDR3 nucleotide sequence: TGTGCCTGGAGGGGGGGGTTAAACCAGCCCCAGCATTTT.

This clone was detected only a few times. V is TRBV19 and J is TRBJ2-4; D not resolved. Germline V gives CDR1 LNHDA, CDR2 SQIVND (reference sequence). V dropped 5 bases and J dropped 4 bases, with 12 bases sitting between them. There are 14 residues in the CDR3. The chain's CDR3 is CASSSRNAKNIQYF. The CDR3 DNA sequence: TGTGCCAGTAGTTCGAGGAACGCGAAAAACATTCAGTACTTC.

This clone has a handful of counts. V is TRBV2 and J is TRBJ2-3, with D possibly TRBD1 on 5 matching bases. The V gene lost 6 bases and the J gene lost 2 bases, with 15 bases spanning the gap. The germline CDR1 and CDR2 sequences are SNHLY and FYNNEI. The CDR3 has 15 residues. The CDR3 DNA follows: TGTGCCAGCAGACGTGCACAGGACGCCACAGATACGCAGTATTTT. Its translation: CASRRAQDATDTQYF.

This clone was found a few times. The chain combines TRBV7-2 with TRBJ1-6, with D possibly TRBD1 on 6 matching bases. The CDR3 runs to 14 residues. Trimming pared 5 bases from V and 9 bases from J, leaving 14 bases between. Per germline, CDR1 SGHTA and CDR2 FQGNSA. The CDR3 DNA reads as TGTGCCAGCAGCGGCCGGACAGTCGGTTCACCCCTCCACTTT. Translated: CASSGRTVGSPLHF.

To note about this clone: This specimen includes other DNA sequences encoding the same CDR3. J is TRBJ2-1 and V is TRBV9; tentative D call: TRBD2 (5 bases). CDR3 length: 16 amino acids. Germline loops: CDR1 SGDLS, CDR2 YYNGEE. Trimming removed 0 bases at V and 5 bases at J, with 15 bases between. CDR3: CASSVERLRTNNEQFF. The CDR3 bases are TGTGCCAGCAGCGTAGAGAGACTACGTACAAACAATGAGCAGTTCTTC.

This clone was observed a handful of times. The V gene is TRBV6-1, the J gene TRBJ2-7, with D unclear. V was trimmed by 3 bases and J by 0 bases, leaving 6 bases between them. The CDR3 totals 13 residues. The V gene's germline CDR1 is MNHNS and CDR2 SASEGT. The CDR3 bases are TGTGCCAGCAGTGACAGGAACTCCTACGAGCAGTACTTC. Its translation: CASSDRNSYEQYF.

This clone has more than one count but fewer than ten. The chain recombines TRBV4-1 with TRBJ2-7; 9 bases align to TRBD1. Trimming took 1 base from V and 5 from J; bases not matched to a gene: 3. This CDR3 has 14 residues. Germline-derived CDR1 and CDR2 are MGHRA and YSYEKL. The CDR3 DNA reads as TGCGCCAGCAGCCAAGGGACAGGGGCCCACGAGCAGTACTTC. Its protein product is CASSQGTGAHEQYF.

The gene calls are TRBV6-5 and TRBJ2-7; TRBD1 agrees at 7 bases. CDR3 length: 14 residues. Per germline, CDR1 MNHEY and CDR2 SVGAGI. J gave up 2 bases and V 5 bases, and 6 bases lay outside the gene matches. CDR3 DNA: TGTGCCAGCAGTAAGCTAACAGGGGCCTACGAGCAGTACTTC. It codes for CASSKLTGAYEQYF.

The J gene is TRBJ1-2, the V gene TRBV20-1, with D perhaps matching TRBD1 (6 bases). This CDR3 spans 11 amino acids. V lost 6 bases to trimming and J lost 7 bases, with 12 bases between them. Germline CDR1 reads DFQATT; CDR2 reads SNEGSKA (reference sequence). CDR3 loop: CSASNRVGYTF. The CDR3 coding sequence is TGCAGTGCCTCCAACAGGGTTGGCTACACCTTC.

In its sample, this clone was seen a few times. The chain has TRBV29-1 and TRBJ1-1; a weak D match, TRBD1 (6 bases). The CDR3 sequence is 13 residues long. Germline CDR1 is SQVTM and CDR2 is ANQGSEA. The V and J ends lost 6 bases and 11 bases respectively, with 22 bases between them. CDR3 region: CSVRTSGTSVAFF. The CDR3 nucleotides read TGCAGCGTGCGAACGTCCGGGACAAGTGTCGCTTTCTTT.

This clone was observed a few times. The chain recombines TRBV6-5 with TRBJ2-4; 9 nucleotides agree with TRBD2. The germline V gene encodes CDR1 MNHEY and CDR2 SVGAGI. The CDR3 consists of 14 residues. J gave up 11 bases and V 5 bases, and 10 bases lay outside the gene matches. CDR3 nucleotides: TGTGCCAGCAGTACCGCGGCGGGAGGGGGGTTTCAGTACTTC. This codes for CASSTAAGGGFQYF.

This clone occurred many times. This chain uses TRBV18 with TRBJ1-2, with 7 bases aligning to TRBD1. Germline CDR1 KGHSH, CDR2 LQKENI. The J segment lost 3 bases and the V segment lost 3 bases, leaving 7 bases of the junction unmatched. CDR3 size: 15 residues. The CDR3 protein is CASSPNARGDYGYTF. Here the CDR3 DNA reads TGTGCCAGCTCACCTAACGCCAGGGGGGACTATGGCTACACCTTC.

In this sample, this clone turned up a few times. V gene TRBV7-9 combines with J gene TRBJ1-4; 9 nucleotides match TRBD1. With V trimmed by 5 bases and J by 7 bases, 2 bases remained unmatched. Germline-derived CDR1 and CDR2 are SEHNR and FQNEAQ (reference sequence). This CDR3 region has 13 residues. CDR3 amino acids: CASSPTGGEKLFF. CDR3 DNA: TGTGCCAGCAGCCCGACAGGGGGTGAAAAACTGTTTTTT.

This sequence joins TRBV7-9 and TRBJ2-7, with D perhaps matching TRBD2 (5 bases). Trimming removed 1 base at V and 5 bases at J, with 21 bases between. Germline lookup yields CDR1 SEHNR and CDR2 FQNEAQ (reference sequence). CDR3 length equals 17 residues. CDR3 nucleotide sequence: TGTGCCAGCAGCTTAGGGTGGCAGGAGGATCTCGGCCACGAGCAGTACTTC. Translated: CASSLGWQEDLGHEQYF.

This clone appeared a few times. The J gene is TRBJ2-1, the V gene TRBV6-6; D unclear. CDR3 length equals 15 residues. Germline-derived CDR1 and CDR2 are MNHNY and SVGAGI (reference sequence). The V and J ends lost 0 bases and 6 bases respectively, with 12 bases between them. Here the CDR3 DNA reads TGTGCCAGCAGTTACTCGAACTCCAAGAGCAATGAGCAGTTCTTC. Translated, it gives CASSYSNSKSNEQFF.

CDR3 sequence reads: CASSFGGLNTGELFF. The DNA of the CDR3 is TGTGCCAGCAGTTTCGGGGGGCTGAACACCGGGGAGCTGTTTTTT. V gene TRBV28 combines with J gene TRBJ2-2; D is perhaps TRBD2 (7 bases). The CDR3 spans 15 residues. V gave up 3 bases and J gave up 1 base, with 9 bases separating them. Germline V lookup: CDR1 MDHEN, CDR2 SYDVKM. Supplemented by reference TRBV28 and TRBJ2-2, the full variable domain reads DVKVTQSSRYLVKRTGEKVFLECVQDMDHENMFWYRQDPGLGLRLIYFSYDVKMKEKGDIPEGYSVSREKKERFSLILESASTNQTSMYLCASSFGGLNTGELFFGEGSRLTVL.

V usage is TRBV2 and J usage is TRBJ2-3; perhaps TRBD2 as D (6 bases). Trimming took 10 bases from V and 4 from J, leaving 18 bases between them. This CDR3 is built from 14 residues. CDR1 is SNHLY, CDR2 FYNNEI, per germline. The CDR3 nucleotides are TGTGCCACCAAGGCGGGGCGAGTCGCAGATACGCAGTATTTT. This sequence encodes CATKAGRVADTQYF. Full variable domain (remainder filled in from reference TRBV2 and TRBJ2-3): EPEVTQTPSHQVTQMGQEVILRCVPISNHLYFYWYRQILGQKVEFLVSFYNNEISEKSEIFDDQFSVERPDGSNFTLKIRSTKLEDSAMYFCATKAGRVADTQYFGPGTRLTVL.

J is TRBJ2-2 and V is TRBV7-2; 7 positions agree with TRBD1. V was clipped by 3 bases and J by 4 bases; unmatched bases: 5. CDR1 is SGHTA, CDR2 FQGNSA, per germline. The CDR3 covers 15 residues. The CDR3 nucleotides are TGTGCCAGCAGCTTGTACGGGACAGCCACCGGGGAGCTGTTTTTT. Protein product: CASSLYGTATGELFF.

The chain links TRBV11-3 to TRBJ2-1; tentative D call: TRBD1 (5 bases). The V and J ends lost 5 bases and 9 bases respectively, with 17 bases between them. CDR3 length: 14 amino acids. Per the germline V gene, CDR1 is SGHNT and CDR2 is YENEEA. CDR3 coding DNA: TGTGCCAGCAGCCTCAGCACCCAGGGCGGTGAGCAGTTCTTC. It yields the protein CASSLSTQGGEQFF.

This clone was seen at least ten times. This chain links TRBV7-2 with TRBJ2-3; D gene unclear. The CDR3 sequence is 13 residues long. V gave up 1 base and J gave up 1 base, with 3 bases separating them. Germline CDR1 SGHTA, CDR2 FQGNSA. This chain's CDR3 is CASSLERTDTQYF. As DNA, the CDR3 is TGTGCCAGCAGCTTAGAGCGCACAGATACGCAGTATTTT.

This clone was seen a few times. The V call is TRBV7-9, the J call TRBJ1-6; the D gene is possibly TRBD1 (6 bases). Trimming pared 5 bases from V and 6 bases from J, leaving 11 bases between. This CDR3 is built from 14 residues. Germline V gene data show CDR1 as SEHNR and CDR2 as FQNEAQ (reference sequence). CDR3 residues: CASSGQTINSPLHF. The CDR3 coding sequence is TGTGCCAGCAGCGGACAGACTATTAATTCACCCCTCCACTTT.

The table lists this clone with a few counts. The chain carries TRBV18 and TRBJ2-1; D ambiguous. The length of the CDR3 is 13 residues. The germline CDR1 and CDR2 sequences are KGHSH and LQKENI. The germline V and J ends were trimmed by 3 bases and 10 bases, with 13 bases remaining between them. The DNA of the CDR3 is TGTGCCAGCTCACCCGACCTGGCGGAGGAGCAGTTCTTC. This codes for CASSPDLAEEQFF.

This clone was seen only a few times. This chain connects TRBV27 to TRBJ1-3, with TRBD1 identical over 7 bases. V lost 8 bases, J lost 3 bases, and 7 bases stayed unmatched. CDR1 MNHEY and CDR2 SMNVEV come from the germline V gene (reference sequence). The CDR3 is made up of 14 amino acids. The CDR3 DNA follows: TGTGCCAGCGCCCCGACAGGGTATGGAAACACCATATATTTT. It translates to CASAPTGYGNTIYF.

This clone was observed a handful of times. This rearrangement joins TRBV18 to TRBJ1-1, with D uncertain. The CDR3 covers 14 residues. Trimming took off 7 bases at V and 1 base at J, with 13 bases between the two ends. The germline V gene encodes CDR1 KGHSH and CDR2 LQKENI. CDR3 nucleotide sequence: TGTGCCAGCTTTCCCAGTCGGGGGAACACTGAAGCTTTCTTT. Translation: CASFPSRGNTEAFF. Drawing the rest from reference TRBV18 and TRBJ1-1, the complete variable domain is NAGVMQNPRHLVRRRGQEARLRCSPMKGHSHVYWYRQLPEEGLKFMVYLQKENIIDESGMPKERFSAEFPKEGPSILRIQQVVRGDSAAYFCASFPSRGNTEAFFGQGTRLTVV.